This T cell receptor beta chain was captured in a study of OX40 agonist ivuxolimab in advanced cancers. Whole-study context: Patients receiving dose escalation had hepatocellular carcinoma, melanoma, renal cell or head and neck cancer.

Data came from immunoSEQ multiplex PCR; TCRdb stores just in-frame clones and leaves some out. The table lists almost 70,000 clones, about 89% of them singletons. Study-level findings and limits: Compared with CD4+, CD8+ T cells on average had more expanded clones.

Germline assignment: CDR1 MNHNS and CDR2 SASEGT. The length of the CDR3 is 15 residues. V dropped 5 bases and J dropped 1 base, with 12 bases sitting between them. A remark on this clone: What it binds is not known.

The J gene is TRBJ1-5, the V gene TRBV6-1; a possible D gene is TRBD1 (6 bases). The sequencing used CD4+ or CD8+ T cells sorted from blood, collected in a trial of the OX40 agonist ivuxolimab. This clonotype was sampled from an adult with an advanced solid tumor such as melanoma, head and neck, liver or kidney cancer. Here the CDR3 reads CASSLQGASNQPQHF. The CDR3 nucleotides are TGTGCCAGCAGTCTACAGGGAGCGAGCAATCAGCCCCAGCATTTT.